The 14 T cell receptor beta chains in this list originate from one sample, sequenced in a study of T cells in tuberculosis. Data came from immunoSEQ multiplex PCR; TCRdb stores just in-frame clones and leaves some out. The sample shows some 40,000 clones, roughly 96% of them seen only once. The material sequenced was PBMCs. Every receptor here comes from a donor aged 10-29 years with latent tuberculosis or without tuberculosis infection.

The chain has TRBV7-2 and TRBJ1-6; a weak D match, TRBD1 (5 bases). The V end lost 3 bases, the J end lost 8 bases, and 17 bases lay between the germline ends. This CDR3 is built from 16 residues. CDR1 SGHTA and CDR2 FQGNSA come from the germline V gene. In DNA form, the CDR3 reads TGTGCCAGCAGCTTGCGGGCGTCGGGGGGAGATTCACCCCTCCACTTT. Residues: CASSLRASGGDSPLHF.

The CDR3 region has the DNA TGTGCCAGCACCCCGACAGGGGCGAAACCTCTGAACACTGAAGCTTTCTTT. Its translation: CASTPTGAKPLNTEAFF. This chain links TRBV5-8 with TRBJ1-1, with 8 bases matching TRBD1. CDR3 length: 17 amino acids. Germline values: CDR1 SGHTS, CDR2 YDEGEE. V lost 6 bases to trimming and J lost 0 bases; unmatched junction nucleotides: 13.

The chain joins TRBV5-1 to TRBJ1-2; 12 bases are shared with TRBD1. V was clipped by 5 bases and J by 4 bases; unmatched bases: 9. The CDR3 totals 16 residues. In germline, CDR1 is SGHRS, CDR2 YFSETQ. The CDR3: CASRQGQGASLYGYTF. Written as DNA, the CDR3 is TGCGCCAGCAGACAGGGACAGGGGGCGTCTCTCTATGGCTACACCTTC.

The chain recombines TRBV7-6 with TRBJ2-5, with TRBD2 identical over 7 bases. Germline V gene data show CDR1 as SGHVS and CDR2 as FNYEAQ. Trimming cost V 5 bases and J 5 bases; bases outside gene matches: 5. The CDR3 is made up of 13 amino acids. CDR3: CASSSGTWETQYF. The CDR3 bases are TGTGCCAGCAGCAGCGGGACTTGGGAGACCCAGTACTTC.

The chain joins TRBV5-1 to TRBJ2-7; 8 bases match TRBD2. Germline V gene data show CDR1 as SGHRS and CDR2 as YFSETQ. There are 14 residues in the CDR3. After removal of 1 base from V and 3 bases from J, the junction contained 3 bases not matched to a gene. In nucleotides, the CDR3 is TGCGCCAGCAGCTTGACGGGGGGGAACTACGAGCAGTACTTC. Protein sequence: CASSLTGGNYEQYF.

The chain combines TRBV5-8 with TRBJ2-7; possibly TRBD2 for D (6 bases). V lost 4 bases to trimming and J lost 6 bases, with 14 bases between them. CDR1 is SGHTS and CDR2 is YDEGEE in the germline V gene. The length of the CDR3 is 13 residues. The DNA for the CDR3 is TGTGCCAGCAGCCGGGGGTGGTGGGTCGAGCAGTACTTC. Protein: CASSRGWWVEQYF.

This clone was counted once. The J gene is TRBJ1-3, the V gene TRBV27; D possibly corresponds to TRBD1 (5 bases). The germline CDR1 and CDR2 sequences are MNHEY and SMNVEV (reference sequence). This CDR3 is 14 amino acids long. The V end lost 1 base, the J end lost 4 bases, and 8 bases lay between the germline ends. The CDR3 sequence: CASSLLGVGNTIYF. In DNA form, the CDR3 reads TGTGCCAGCAGTTTATTAGGGGTAGGAAACACCATATATTTT.

The chain uses TRBV7-9 and TRBJ1-3, with TRBD1 matching over 7 bases. V dropped 5 bases and J dropped 2; count of bases not matched to a gene: 6. The CDR3 loop spans 15 amino acids. Germline V CDR1 and CDR2: SEHNR, FQNEAQ (reference sequence). The CDR3, as DNA: TGTGCCAGCAGCAGGCGGACAGGACCTGGAAACACCATATATTTT. It is translated as CASSRRTGPGNTIYF.

V and J are TRBV7-9 and TRBJ1-5; TRBD1 agrees at 12 bases. Germline CDR1 is SEHNR and CDR2 is FQNEAQ (reference sequence). CDR3 length: 16 residues. V shed 1 base and J 4 bases; nucleotides not matched to a gene: 2. The CDR3 DNA reads as TGTGCCAGCAGCTTAGGGGACAGGGGGCTTAATCAGCCCCAGCATTTT. This sequence encodes CASSLGDRGLNQPQHF.

The chain uses TRBV7-6 and TRBJ1-1; D is uncertain. V shed 4 bases and J shed 4 bases, with 10 bases lying between them. This CDR3 spans 13 amino acids. Germline V gene sequence: CDR1 SGHVS, CDR2 FNYEAQ. The CDR3 bases are TGTGCCAGCAGCTCCGGGTATCCCACTGAAGCTTTCTTT. Its translation: CASSSGYPTEAFF.

The chain recombines TRBV5-6 with TRBJ1-2; unclear D gene. Germline V gene sequence: CDR1 SGHDT, CDR2 YYEEEE. The CDR3 has 12 residues. Trimming removed 0 bases from V and 7 bases from J, with 7 bases in between. The CDR3 sequence is CASSLDLIGYTF. In nucleotides, the CDR3 is TGTGCCAGCAGCTTGGACTTGATTGGCTACACCTTC.

The CDR3 DNA follows: TGTGCCAGCAGTTACCTGGGTAGGGGGAGCTATGGCTACACCTTC. Translated, it gives CASSYLGRGSYGYTF. The rearrangement links TRBV6-5 to TRBJ1-2, with D perhaps matching TRBD1 (6 bases). Germline V CDR1 and CDR2: MNHEY, SVGAGI. The CDR3 sequence is 15 residues long. V shed 2 bases and J shed 4 bases, with 14 bases lying between them.

The J gene is TRBJ2-1, the V gene TRBV30; 8 nucleotides match TRBD2. V gave up 2 bases and J gave up 6 bases; unmatched junction bases: 12. Looked up from germline, CDR1 is GTSNPN and CDR2 is SVGIG (reference sequence). The CDR3 sequence is 16 residues long. CDR3 bases: TGTGCCTGGAGTCATCCGGGACTAGGGAGGACCAATGAGCAGTTCTTC. It translates to CAWSHPGLGRTNEQFF.

This chain uses TRBV19 with TRBJ1-1; 9 bases line up with TRBD1. The CDR3 covers 15 residues. CDR1 and CDR2 from the germline V gene are LNHDA and SQIVND (reference sequence). V gave up 4 bases and J gave up 0 bases; unmatched junction bases: 3. The CDR3 spells CASSKDRGLNTEAFF. The CDR3 DNA reads as TGTGCCAGTAGTAAAGACAGGGGGTTGAACACTGAAGCTTTCTTT.